The entry below describes one TCR beta chain. The data were taken from a study of brain T cells in children with intractable seizures. The data were produced by immunoSEQ multiplex PCR, yet TCRdb's version contains in-frame clones alone and is incomplete. The sample has about 350,000 clones, more than 85% seen once; the top ten hold about 6%. Germline V gene sequence: CDR1 SGHKS, CDR2 YYEKEE (reference sequence). The V segment lost 5 bases and the J segment 2 bases; nucleotides outside the gene matches: 5. The CDR3 has 14 amino acids. Time point described: blood from clinic visit 5 months post-surgery; TSC patient then seizure free.

The sequence derives from a boy under two years old with tuberous sclerosis and intractable seizures. The V call is TRBV5-5, the J call TRBJ2-7, with 9 bases identical to TRBD1. The material sequenced was peripheral blood, taken 4 to 5 months after surgery. This chain's CDR3 is CASSPGTGPYEQYF. The CDR3 DNA reads TGTGCCAGCAGTCCCGGGACAGGGCCCTACGAGCAGTACTTC.